This T cell receptor beta chain was observed in a study of CD8+ T cells in alopecia areata. Reverse transcription of extracted RNA yielded cDNA, which provided the sequencing template. Generated by immunoSEQ multiplex PCR, the TCRdb table keeps only in-frame clones and is missing some. The repertoire has 150,000 to 200,000 clones, 53% of them found once; the top ten carry less than 14%. Treatment specified: oral pan-JAK inhibitor, 5-10 mg twice daily. This clone occurred a few times. CDR1 LNHDA and CDR2 SQIVND come from the germline V gene (reference sequence). The V and J ends lost 3 bases and 5 bases respectively, with 11 bases between them. The CDR3 is 13 residues long.

Sequences were derived from CD8+ T cells sorted from blood, sampled at week 24, from a patient treated with tofacitinib. This chain links TRBV19 with TRBJ2-7; D is possibly TRBD2 (6 bases). The receptor's source is a human donor with alopecia areata. The DNA for the CDR3 is TGTGCCAGTAGTATTTCGGACTATAACGAGCAGTACTTC. Its protein is CASSISDYNEQYF. The full variable domain, rest sourced from reference TRBV19 and TRBJ2-7, is DGGITQSPKYLFRKEGQNVTLSCEQNLNHDAMYWYRQDPGQGLRLIYYSQIVNDFQKGDIAEGYSVSREKKESFPLTVTSAQKNPTAFYLCASSISDYNEQYFGPGTRLTVT.